Here is one T cell receptor (beta chain) with its context. What it binds is unknown. Libraries were prepared by immunoSEQ multiplex PCR; TCRdb keeps only in-frame clonotypes and omits some of them. The sample lists about 120,000 clones, approximately 90% occurring once. These data originate in a study of graft-versus-host responses after intestinal transplantation. Study-level information: All of the recipients had induction that used anti-thymocyte globulin, then tacrolimus and steroids for about 3 years. The study, taken as a whole, reports: Peak GvH clone levels in circulation were associated with early post-transplant HvG declines. High graft-versus-host to host-versus-graft T cell clonal ratios marked allografts of patients with graft-donor macrochimerism. Present in recipient marrow, GvH clones included some that appeared first in ileum or blood.

The CDR3 covers 14 residues. V shed 3 bases and J shed 0 bases, with 8 bases lying between them. CDR1 and CDR2 from the germline V gene are MNHNS and SASEGT. The chain couples TRBV6-1 to TRBJ1-2; D remains ambiguous. The source is a human donor who received an intestinal transplant. Source: unstimulated CD4+ T cells sorted from spleen or lymph node cells, taken before intestinal transplant. The CDR3 loop reads CASSDPVTNYGYTF. The CDR3, as DNA: TGTGCCAGCAGTGACCCGGTTACTAACTATGGCTACACCTTC.